A single sample is the source of the 20 T cell receptor beta chains below, sequenced in a study of response to subunit inactivated influenza vaccine. TCRdb fed the RT-PCR reads into MiXCR, producing one record per CDR3 protein. The sample consists of about 540,000 distinct CDR3 sequences, around a quarter of them appearing once. These same data were also listed under a study on T cells expressing NK-cell markers. As that study records: TCR beta cDNA was generated via 5'RACE template switching incorporating UMIs.

The sequences come from CD4+ T cells sorted from PBMCs, collected less than 13 days after vaccination. Receptors originate from a man in his forties or fifties who received an inactivated influenza vaccine.

The sample holds a few counts of this clonotype. The V call is TRBV2, the J call TRBJ1-5; D is perhaps TRBD1 (6 bases). The V gene's germline CDR1 is SNHLY and CDR2 FYNNEI. The CDR3 has 15 residues. Trimming took 0 bases from V and 5 from J, leaving 11 bases between them. The CDR3 loop reads CASSEARGHHQPQHF. The CDR3 nucleotides read TGTGCCAGCAGTGAAGCACGGGGGCACCATCAGCCCCAGCATTTT.

The rearrangement joins TRBV6-1 to TRBJ1-6; TRBD1 agrees at 9 bases. This CDR3 comprises 16 residues. Germline V gene lookup returns CDR1 MNHNS and CDR2 SASEGT. Unmatched junction bases numbered 2, after V lost 3 bases and J lost 2 bases. CDR3 nucleotides: TGTGCCAGCAGTGAGAGGACAGGGGCCTATAATTCACCCCTCCACTTT. Encoded protein: CASSERTGAYNSPLHF.

The V gene is TRBV7-9, the J gene TRBJ1-2, with 8 bases lining up with TRBD1. With V trimmed by 6 bases and J by 3 bases, 12 bases remained unmatched. Germline V gives CDR1 SEHNR, CDR2 FQNEAQ (reference sequence). There are 16 residues in the CDR3. The CDR3 nucleotides read TGTGCCAGCAGGCCCCAGGGGGCCCCTTTTCACTATGGCTACACCTTC. Protein sequence: CASRPQGAPFHYGYTF.

This clonotype has just one count. V and J are TRBV12-3 or TRBV12-4 and TRBJ2-2; 8 bases line up with TRBD2. V trimming: 6 bases; J trimming: 6 bases; junction bases outside the gene matches: 12. This CDR3 spans 16 amino acids. CDR3 DNA: TGTGCCAGCAGGAACCTGGGAGGACTAGCTCCCGGGGAGCTGTTTTTT. Protein product: CASRNLGGLAPGELFF.

The rearrangement uses TRBV6-2 or TRBV6-3 and TRBJ1-1; possibly TRBD1 for D (5 bases). From germline, CDR1 is MNHEY and CDR2 SVGEGT. The CDR3 loop spans 12 amino acids. The V and J ends lost 7 bases and 9 bases respectively, with 15 bases between them. DNA for the CDR3: TGTGCCAGCACCCCGAGGAAGGGGAAAGCTTTCTTT. Translation gives CASTPRKGKAFF.

The J gene is TRBJ2-5, the V gene TRBV25-1; 7 nucleotides match TRBD1. Germline assignment: CDR1 MGHDK and CDR2 SYGVNS. Trimming took 3 bases from V and 0 from J; bases not matched to a gene: 1. CDR3 length equals 14 residues. CDR3 sequence: CASSERGHQETQYF. CDR3 in DNA: TGTGCCAGCAGTGAGAGGGGGCACCAAGAGACCCAGTACTTC.

This clonotype was recorded a few times. The rearrangement uses TRBV12-3 or TRBV12-4 and TRBJ2-7; 14 nucleotides line up with TRBD2. Trimming cost V 3 bases and J 2 bases; bases outside gene matches: 15. CDR3 length equals 20 residues. The CDR3 DNA sequence: TGTGCCAGCAGTTTGGCTTGGGACAGGTGGACTAGCGGGAGGACCTACGAGCAGTACTTC. Translating gives CASSLAWDRWTSGRTYEQYF.

This clonotype was detected once. The chain joins TRBV12-3 or TRBV12-4 to TRBJ1-5; the D gene is possibly TRBD1 (6 bases). Trimming removed 3 bases from V and 2 bases from J, with 14 bases in between. The CDR3 contains 16 residues. In nucleotides, the CDR3 is TGTGCCAGCAGTTTCGGGGGCATCCGCCGCAATCAGCCCCAGCATTTT. It codes for CASSFGGIRRNQPQHF.

This clonotype was recorded at least ten times. The chain employs TRBV7-2 and TRBJ1-5; weak D call: TRBD1 (6 bases). The V and J ends lost 1 base and 5 bases respectively, with 12 bases between them. Germline loops: CDR1 SGHTA, CDR2 FQGNSA. There are 15 residues in the CDR3. CDR3: CASSLGGGAHQPQHF. CDR3 DNA sequence: TGTGCCAGCAGCTTAGGCGGGGGGGCCCATCAGCCCCAGCATTTT. Looking up the rest from reference TRBV7-2 and TRBJ1-5 gives the full variable domain: GAGVSQSPSNKVTEKGKDVELRCDPISGHTALYWYRQSLGQGLEFLIYFQGNSAPDKSGLPSDRFSAERTGGSVSTLTIQRTQQEDSAVYLCASSLGGGAHQPQHFGDGTRLSIL.

The rearrangement links TRBV6-5 to TRBJ2-3; D not resolved. CDR3 length: 14 amino acids. CDR1 and CDR2 from the germline V gene are MNHEY and SVGAGI. The V end was cut by 5 bases, the J end by 4 bases, with 13 bases between. Here the CDR3 reads CASSNMRRADTQYF. As DNA, the CDR3 is TGTGCCAGCAGTAACATGCGTCGGGCAGATACGCAGTATTTT.

The table lists this clonotype with a count of one. The chain joins TRBV3-1 to TRBJ2-7; possibly TRBD2 for D (5 bases). This CDR3 is 16 amino acids long. Deletions cut 4 bases from V and 0 bases from J, with 16 bases between. CDR1 is LGHDT, CDR2 YNNKEL, per germline (reference sequence). In nucleotides, the CDR3 is TGTGCCAGCAGCCCTTCGGGGAGAACAACCTCCTACGAGCAGTACTTC. Its translation is CASSPSGRTTSYEQYF.

The rearrangement joins TRBV12-3 or TRBV12-4 to TRBJ2-5; TRBD2 matches 7 bases. Unmatched junction bases numbered 12, after V lost 7 bases and J lost 7 bases. CDR3 length equals 14 residues. The CDR3 sequence is CASTLGLVVGTQYF. In DNA form, the CDR3 reads TGTGCCAGCACCCTTGGACTAGTGGTTGGGACCCAGTACTTC.

This clonotype occurred a few times. The genes are TRBV6-5 and TRBJ2-7; the match to TRBD2 covers 7 bases. V dropped 4 bases and J dropped 3; count of bases not matched to a gene: 12. This CDR3 has 16 residues. CDR1 and CDR2 from the germline V gene are MNHEY and SVGAGI. The CDR3 DNA is TGTGCCAGCAGTTTACCCCCGGGGAGGGGTCGCTACGAGCAGTACTTC. Translation gives CASSLPPGRGRYEQYF.

This clonotype has a handful of counts. The chain combines TRBV20-1 with TRBJ1-1; D ambiguous. Germline V gene sequence: CDR1 DFQATT, CDR2 SNEGSKA (reference sequence). The V gene lost 3 bases and the J gene lost 6 bases, with 14 bases spanning the gap. The CDR3 runs 13 residues. The CDR3 coding sequence is TGCAGTGCTAGGATAGGGAGTAGGTCTGAAGCTTTCTTT. This gives the protein CSARIGSRSEAFF.

The chain carries TRBV24-1 and TRBJ2-5, with D maybe TRBD1 (6 bases). This CDR3 is 15 amino acids long. V was trimmed by 4 bases and J by 5 bases, leaving 16 bases between them. Per the germline V gene, CDR1 is KGHDR and CDR2 is SFDVKD. The CDR3 sequence is CATSEGTSPKETQYF. CDR3 sequence (DNA): TGTGCCACCAGTGAGGGGACATCTCCGAAGGAGACCCAGTACTTC.

The chain uses TRBV20-1 and TRBJ2-7, with D possibly TRBD2 on 6 matching bases. V was shortened by 4 bases and J by 6 bases, with 16 bases between the two germline ends. The CDR3 runs 13 residues. Germline CDR1 DFQATT, CDR2 SNEGSKA (reference sequence). The CDR3 nucleotides are TGCAGTGCTAACCCTAGAGGAGGGCGCGAGCAGTACTTC. It encodes CSANPRGGREQYF.

This rearrangement joins TRBV5-1 to TRBJ2-3; D not resolved. The germline gives CDR1 SGHRS, CDR2 YFSETQ. Trimming took 0 bases from V and 4 from J, leaving 12 bases between them. The CDR3 extends over 15 amino acids. The CDR3 bases are TGCGCCAGCAGCTTGGACGGGCTGGAAGCAGATACGCAGTATTTT. It codes for CASSLDGLEADTQYF.

This chain connects TRBV5-1 to TRBJ2-7; D could derive from TRBD1 or TRBD2 (5 bases each). Germline V lookup: CDR1 SGHRS, CDR2 YFSETQ. The germline V and J ends were trimmed by 4 bases and 9 bases, with 17 bases remaining between them. The CDR3 totals 13 residues. DNA for the CDR3: TGCGCCAGCAGCGGGACGGATCAGTCAGGGCAGTACTTC. It specifies CASSGTDQSGQYF. Based on the CDR3 plus reference TRBV5-1 and TRBJ2-7, the full variable domain is KAGVTQTPRYLIKTRGQQVTLSCSPISGHRSVSWYQQTPGQGLQFLFEYFSETQRNKGNFPGRFSGRQFSNSRSEMNVSTLELGDSALYLCASSGTDQSGQYFGPGTRLTVT.

The chain has TRBV13 and TRBJ2-1, with 11 bases that match TRBD2. Unmatched junction bases numbered 11, after V lost 5 bases and J lost 2 bases. The V gene's germline CDR1 is PRHDT and CDR2 FYEKMQ (reference sequence). The CDR3 has 18 residues. DNA of the CDR3: TGTGCCAGCAGCCCCGAAACCTTAGCGGGAGGGGCCTACAATGAGCAGTTCTTC. Amino acid sequence: CASSPETLAGGAYNEQFF. Looking up the rest from reference TRBV13 and TRBJ2-1 gives the full variable domain: AAGVIQSPRHLIKEKRETATLKCYPIPRHDTVYWYQQGPGQDPQFLISFYEKMQSDKGSIPDRFSAQQFSDYHSELNMSSLELGDSALYFCASSPETLAGGAYNEQFFGPGTRLTVL.

V gene TRBV9 combines with J gene TRBJ2-2; 10 nucleotides match TRBD1. The junction had 11 bases not matched to a gene; V was cut back by 2 bases and J by 4 bases. Germline lookup yields CDR1 SGDLS and CDR2 YYNGEE. The CDR3 totals 18 residues. The CDR3 DNA sequence: TGTGCCAGCAGCGTCACACCGGGACAGGGGTCGTTCACCGGGGAGCTGTTTTTT. Amino acid sequence: CASSVTPGQGSFTGELFF.